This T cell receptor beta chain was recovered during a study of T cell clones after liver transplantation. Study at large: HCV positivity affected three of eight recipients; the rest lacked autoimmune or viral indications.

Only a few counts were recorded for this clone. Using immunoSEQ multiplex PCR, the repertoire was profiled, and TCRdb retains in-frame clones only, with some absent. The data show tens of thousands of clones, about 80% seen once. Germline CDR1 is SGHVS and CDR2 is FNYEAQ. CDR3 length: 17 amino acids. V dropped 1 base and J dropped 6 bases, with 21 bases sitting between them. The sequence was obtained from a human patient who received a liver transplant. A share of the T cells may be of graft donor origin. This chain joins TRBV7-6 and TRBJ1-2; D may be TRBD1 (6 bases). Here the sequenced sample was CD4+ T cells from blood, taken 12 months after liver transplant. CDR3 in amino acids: CASSLGLLRDKTDGYTF. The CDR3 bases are TGTGCCAGCAGCTTAGGTTTGTTACGGGACAAGACTGATGGCTACACCTTC.